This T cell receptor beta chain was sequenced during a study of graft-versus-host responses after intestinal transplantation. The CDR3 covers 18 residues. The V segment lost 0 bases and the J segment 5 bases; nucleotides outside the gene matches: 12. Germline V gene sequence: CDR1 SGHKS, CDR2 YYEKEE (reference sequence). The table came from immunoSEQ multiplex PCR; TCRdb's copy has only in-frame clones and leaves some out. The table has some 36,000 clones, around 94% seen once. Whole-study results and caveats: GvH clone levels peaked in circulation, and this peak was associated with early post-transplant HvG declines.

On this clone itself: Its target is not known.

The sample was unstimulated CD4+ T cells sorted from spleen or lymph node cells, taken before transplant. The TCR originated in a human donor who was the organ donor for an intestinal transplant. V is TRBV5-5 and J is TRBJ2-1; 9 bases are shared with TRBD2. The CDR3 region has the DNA TGTGCCAGCAGCTTGGGGACTGCGGGGGGGCCGAGGGACAATGAGCAGTTCTTC. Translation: CASSLGTAGGPRDNEQFF.